This T cell receptor (beta chain) came from a study of OX40 agonist ivuxolimab in advanced cancers. Background on the whole study: Ivuxolimab was a fully human IgG2 agonistic monoclonal antibody targeting the costimulatory receptor OX40 (CD134). Intravenous ivuxolimab was administered to patients every 2 weeks at six dose levels: 0.01, 0.1, 0.3, 1.5, 3 and 10 mg/kg. Of the roughly 50 dose-escalation patients, hepatocellular carcinoma was present in around 20, melanoma in around 15, renal cell carcinoma in 9 and head and neck cancer in 9. The dose-escalation cohort was 82.7% male with a mean age of roughly 62 years, ranging from roughly 20 to 80. Patients were allowed to have had prior anti-PD-1, anti-PD-L1 or anti-CTLA-4 therapy, and approximately 39% of the dose-escalation patients had been treated with checkpoint inhibitors. Partial responses occurred in three dose-escalation patients: two with cutaneous melanoma and one with hepatocellular carcinoma. Peripheral TCRbeta sequencing aimed to test whether ivuxolimab altered TCR sequence diversity and caused clonal T-cell expansion. The paper reports the monotherapy dose-escalation portion (N of about 56 patients) of the phase I ivuxolimab trial. Study-level results and caveats: In partial responders in the 0.1-3.0 mg/kg groups, normalized peripheral clonal expansion was found to be among the lowest, especially among CD8+ T cells. After ivuxolimab, CD8+ T cells had more expanded clones than CD4+ T cells on average. Which antigens the clonally expanded peripheral T cells were specific for was not determined. Low levels of normalized T-cell clonal expansion were also seen in some patients who did not respond. At doses from 0.1 to 3.0 mg/kg, clonal expansion was seen in both CD4+ and CD8+ blood T cells between baseline and week 6.

V is trimmed back by 10 bases and J by 3 bases, and the junction contains 9 bases that no gene match accounts for. The germline V gene (reference sequence) gives CDR1 as LNHDA and CDR2 as SQIVND. The CDR3 spans 13 residues, from the cysteine through the phenylalanine. Only the CDR3 region is kept as DNA, spanning 39 bases read in frame from base 1. For sequencing of the TCRbeta CDR3 region, genomic DNA was extracted from the sorted cells. TCRbeta CDR3 regions were sequenced using the immunoSEQ Assay. The source is immuneACCESS, and TCRdb retained only in-frame sequences with V and J called. Part of the clones is not carried over; for the studies checked, unresolved V genes explain less than half of this, and the remainder is unexplained. The sample data list tens of thousands of clones, and 70% to 90% of these were observed just once. The ten largest clonotypes hold about a sixth of the sample. Comment on this clone: The antigen it recognizes is unknown. Within one base of it there is no much larger clone, and no base qualities were kept.

Patients with a history of autoimmune disease or receiving systemic immunosuppression were excluded from the trial. In every dose cohort, peripheral blood was drawn for TCR sequencing at baseline, cycle 4 day 1, and cycle 7 day 1. The samples were drawn from a first-in-human, open-label, multicenter phase I dose-escalation trial of ivuxolimab. Adults with locally advanced or metastatic head and neck squamous cell, hepatocellular, melanoma or renal cell carcinoma were enrolled in the trial. Before TCR sequencing, CD4+ and CD8+ T cells were separately sorted from peripheral blood. The clonotype comes from an adult with an advanced solid tumor such as melanoma, head and neck, liver or kidney cancer. Sequenced here: CD4+ or CD8+ T cells sorted from blood, sampled in a trial of the OX40 agonist ivuxolimab. The chain is encoded by TRBV19 joined to TRBJ2-7; 7 junctional bases match TRBD1. The encoded CDR3 is CATAGGQHYEQYF. Here is the DNA: TGTGCCACCGCTGGGGGACAGCACTACGAGCAGTACTTC.